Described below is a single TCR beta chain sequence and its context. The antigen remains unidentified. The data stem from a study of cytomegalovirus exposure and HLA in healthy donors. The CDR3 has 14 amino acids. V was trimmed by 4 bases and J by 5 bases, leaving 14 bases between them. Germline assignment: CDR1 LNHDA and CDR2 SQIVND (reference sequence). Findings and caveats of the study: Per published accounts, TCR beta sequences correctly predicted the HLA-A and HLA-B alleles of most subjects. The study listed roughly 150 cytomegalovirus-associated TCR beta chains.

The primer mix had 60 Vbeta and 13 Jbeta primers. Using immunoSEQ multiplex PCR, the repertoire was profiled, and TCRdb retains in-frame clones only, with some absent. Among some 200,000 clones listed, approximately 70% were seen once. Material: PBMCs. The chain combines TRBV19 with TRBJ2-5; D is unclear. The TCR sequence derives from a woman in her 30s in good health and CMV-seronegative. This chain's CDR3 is CASSKSPSGETQYF. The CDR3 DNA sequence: TGTGCCAGTAGTAAGTCCCCTAGTGGGGAGACCCAGTACTTC.